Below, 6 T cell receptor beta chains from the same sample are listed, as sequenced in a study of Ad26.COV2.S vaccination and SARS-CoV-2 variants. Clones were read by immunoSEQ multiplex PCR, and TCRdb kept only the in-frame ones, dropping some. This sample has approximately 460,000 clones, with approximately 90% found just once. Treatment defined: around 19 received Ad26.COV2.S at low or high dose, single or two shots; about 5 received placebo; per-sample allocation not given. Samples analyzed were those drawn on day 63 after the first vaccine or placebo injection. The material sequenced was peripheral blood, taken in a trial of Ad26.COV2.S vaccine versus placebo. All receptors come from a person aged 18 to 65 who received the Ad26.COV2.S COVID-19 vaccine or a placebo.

The CDR3 spells CASSELTRDRGRYEQYF. The CDR3 DNA reads as TGTGCCAGTAGTGAATTAACCCGGGACAGGGGACGATACGAGCAGTACTTC. This chain connects TRBV19 to TRBJ2-7, with 10 bases identical to TRBD1. The V gene end was trimmed by 5 bases and the J gene end by 4 bases; junction bases not matched to a gene: 14. The CDR3 is 17 amino acids. Germline values: CDR1 LNHDA, CDR2 SQIVND (reference sequence).

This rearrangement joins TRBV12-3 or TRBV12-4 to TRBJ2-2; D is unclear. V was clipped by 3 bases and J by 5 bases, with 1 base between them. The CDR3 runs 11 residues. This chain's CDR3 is CASSFTGELFF. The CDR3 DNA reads TGTGCCAGCAGTTTTACCGGGGAGCTGTTTTTT.

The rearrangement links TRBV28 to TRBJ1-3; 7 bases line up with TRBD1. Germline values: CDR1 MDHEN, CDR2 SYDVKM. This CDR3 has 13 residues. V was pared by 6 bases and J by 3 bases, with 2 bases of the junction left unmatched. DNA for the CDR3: TGTGCCAGCAGCGACAGGGTTGGAAACACCATATATTTT. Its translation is CASSDRVGNTIYF.

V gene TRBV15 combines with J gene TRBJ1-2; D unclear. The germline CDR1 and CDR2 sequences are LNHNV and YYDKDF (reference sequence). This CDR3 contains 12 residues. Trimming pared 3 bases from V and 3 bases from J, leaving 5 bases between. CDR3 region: CATSSGDYGYTF. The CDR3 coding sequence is TGTGCCACCAGCAGCGGAGACTATGGCTACACCTTC.

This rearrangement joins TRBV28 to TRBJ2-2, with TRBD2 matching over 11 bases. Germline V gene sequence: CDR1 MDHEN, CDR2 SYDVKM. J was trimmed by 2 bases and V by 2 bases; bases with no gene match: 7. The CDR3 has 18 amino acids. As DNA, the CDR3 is TGTGCCAGCAGTTTAGCCAAACTAGCGGGAGTTAACACCGGGGAGCTGTTTTTT. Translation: CASSLAKLAGVNTGELFF.

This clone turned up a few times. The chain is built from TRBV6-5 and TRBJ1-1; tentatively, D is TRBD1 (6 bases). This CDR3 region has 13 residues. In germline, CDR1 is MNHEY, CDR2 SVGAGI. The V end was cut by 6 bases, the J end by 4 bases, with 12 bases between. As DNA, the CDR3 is TGTGCCAGCAGAAATCAGGGGTTCACTGAAGCTTTCTTT. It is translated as CASRNQGFTEAFF.